What follows is one T cell receptor (beta chain) and its context. Its antigen is as yet unknown. Trimming took off 5 bases at V and 3 bases at J, with 7 bases between the two ends. The germline V gene has CDR1 MNHEY and CDR2 SMNVEV (reference sequence). This CDR3 region has 13 residues. TCR beta libraries were built with iRepertoire HTBI primers and Arm-PCR of CDR3 regions. TCRdb reprocessed the multiplex PCR reads with MiXCR, giving one entry per CDR3 protein. The sample has approximately 480,000 distinct CDR3 sequences; about 17% are singletons. This entry comes from a study of regulatory T cells in long-lasting Graves disease. Study-wide findings and caveats: Persistent disease showed a preference for TRBV28, TRBJ1-2 and TRBJ2-5.

This sample's time point: newly diagnosed GD, antithyroid drugs for less than 3 months. From RNA extracted from PBMCs, the TCR library was made. This same sample was also taken into another study, of T cells in Graves' hyperthyroidism and ophthalmopathy.

V usage is TRBV27 and J usage is TRBJ2-2; D unclear. The receptor was isolated from a man aged 35 to 55 with Graves disease. Sequencing used peripheral blood mononuclear cells (PBMCs), obtained at new diagnosis, from a patient treated with antithyroid drugs. The CDR3 DNA sequence: TGTGCCAGCAGTACCAAGTACACCGGGGAGCTGTTTTTT. Amino acids: CASSTKYTGELFF.